Presented here are 10 T cell receptor beta chains from one specimen sequenced in a study of blood T cell repertoires in COVID-19. Generated by immunoSEQ multiplex PCR, the TCRdb table keeps only in-frame clones and is missing some. The data show tens of thousands of clones, with 92% seen just once and 2% to 2.5% held by the top ten. The sequencing sample was made of peripheral blood. Receptors were obtained from a man in his fifties with active COVID-19.

V and J are TRBV5-6 and TRBJ2-7; D possibly corresponds to TRBD2 (5 bases). The germline CDR1 and CDR2 sequences are SGHDT and YYEEEE. V lost 1 base to trimming and J lost 4 bases, with 9 bases between them. The length of the CDR3 is 13 residues. The DNA for the CDR3 is TGTGCCAGCAGCTTGATTGGGGAGTACGAGCAGTACTTC. This sequence encodes CASSLIGEYEQYF.

The J gene is TRBJ2-2, the V gene TRBV7-8, with D uncertain. This CDR3 has 14 residues. Germline assignment: CDR1 SGHVS and CDR2 FQNEAQ. V was trimmed by 5 bases and J by 0 bases, leaving 7 bases between them. The chain's CDR3 is CASSHGANTGELFF. The CDR3 DNA follows: TGTGCCAGCAGCCACGGAGCGAACACCGGGGAGCTGTTTTTT.

The chain is built from TRBV27 and TRBJ1-6; 9 bases align to TRBD1. V was pared by 5 bases and J by 4 bases, with 12 bases of the junction left unmatched. Germline CDR1 is MNHEY and CDR2 is SMNVEV (reference sequence). The CDR3 length is 18 residues. The CDR3, as DNA: TGTGCCAGCAGTCTGACCCCTTCCGGGACAGGGTATAATTCACCCCTCCACTTT. This translates into CASSLTPSGTGYNSPLHF.

This rearrangement joins TRBV7-8 to TRBJ2-7; TRBD2 aligns across 11 bases. The CDR3 has 15 amino acids. The J segment lost 3 bases and the V segment lost 7 bases, leaving 8 bases of the junction unmatched. CDR1 SGHVS and CDR2 FQNEAQ come from the germline V gene. The CDR3 sequence is CASTSGGSALYEQYF. CDR3 coding DNA: TGTGCCAGCACTAGCGGGGGGTCCGCCCTCTACGAGCAGTACTTC.

The chain carries TRBV10-1 and TRBJ2-1; 10 positions match TRBD2. Germline assignment: CDR1 WNHNN and CDR2 SYGVQD (reference sequence). V was pared by 2 bases and J by 8 bases, with 6 bases of the junction left unmatched. The CDR3 consists of 15 residues. The CDR3 here is CASSESGGASDEQFF. DNA of the CDR3: TGCGCCAGCAGTGAGAGCGGGGGGGCCTCCGATGAGCAGTTCTTC.

The chain couples TRBV4-2 to TRBJ2-1; unclear D gene. Trimming left V 4 bases short and J 6 bases short, with 7 bases between. The length of the CDR3 is 12 residues. Germline-derived CDR1 and CDR2 are LGHNA and YNFKEQ. The CDR3 region has the DNA TGTGCCAGCAGCCTTTCGGGCAATGAGCAGTTCTTC. Its protein is CASSLSGNEQFF.

The chain employs TRBV2 and TRBJ2-2, with 7 bases lining up with TRBD2. CDR1 SNHLY and CDR2 FYNNEI come from the germline V gene. Trimming at V came to 0 bases and at J to 5 bases, leaving 3 bases not matched to a gene. CDR3 length: 15 amino acids. CDR3 sequence: CASSEAGGPTGELFF. The CDR3 DNA sequence: TGTGCCAGCAGTGAAGCGGGAGGGCCTACCGGGGAGCTGTTTTTT. Using reference TRBV2 and TRBJ2-2 for the parts outside the CDR3, the full variable domain is EPEVTQTPSHQVTQMGQEVILRCVPISNHLYFYWYRQILGQKVEFLVSFYNNEISEKSEIFDDQFSVERPDGSNFTLKIRSTKLEDSAMYFCASSEAGGPTGELFFGEGSRLTVL.

The chain combines TRBV18 with TRBJ2-1; TRBD2 matches 8 bases. The junction had 10 bases not matched to a gene; V was cut back by 2 bases and J by 1 base. The CDR3 has 18 residues. Germline values: CDR1 KGHSH, CDR2 LQKENI. CDR3 nucleotides: TGTGCCAGCTCACCATTGGCGGCCAGCGGGAGATCCTACAATGAGCAGTTCTTC. It specifies CASSPLAASGRSYNEQFF.

The rearrangement links TRBV6-4 to TRBJ2-1; 12 bases line up with TRBD2. Germline V gene lookup returns CDR1 MRHNA and CDR2 SNTAGT. This CDR3 has 16 residues. J gave up 3 bases and V 3 bases, and 3 bases lay outside the gene matches. The DNA for the CDR3 is TGTGCCAGCAGTGAACTAGCGGGGGGAGACTACAATGAGCAGTTCTTC. This translates into CASSELAGGDYNEQFF.

The chain uses TRBV19 and TRBJ1-1; no reliable D call. The germline V gene encodes CDR1 LNHDA and CDR2 SQIVND (reference sequence). V was pared by 0 bases and J by 3 bases, with 8 bases between. CDR3 size: 14 residues. CDR3 coding DNA: TGTGCCAGTAGTATAGACTACGGGGACACTGAAGCTTTCTTT. Translated: CASSIDYGDTEAFF.